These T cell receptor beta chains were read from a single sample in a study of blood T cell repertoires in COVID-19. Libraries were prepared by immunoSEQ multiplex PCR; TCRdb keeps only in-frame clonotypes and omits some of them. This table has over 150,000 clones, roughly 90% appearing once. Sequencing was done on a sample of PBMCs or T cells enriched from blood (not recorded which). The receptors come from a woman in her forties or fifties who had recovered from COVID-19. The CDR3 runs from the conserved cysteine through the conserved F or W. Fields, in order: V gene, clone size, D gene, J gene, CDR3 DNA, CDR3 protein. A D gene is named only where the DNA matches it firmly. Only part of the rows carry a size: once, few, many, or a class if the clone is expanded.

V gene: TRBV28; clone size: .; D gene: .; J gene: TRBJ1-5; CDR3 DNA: TGTGCCAGCAGCTTACCGCAGGACAGCCGCAATCAGCCCCAGCATTTT; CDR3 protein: CASSLPQDSRNQPQHF
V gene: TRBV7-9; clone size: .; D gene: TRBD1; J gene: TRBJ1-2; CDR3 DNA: TGTGCCAGCAGCCCGGACAGGGGAGGAGGCTACACCTTC; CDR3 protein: CASSPDRGGGYTF
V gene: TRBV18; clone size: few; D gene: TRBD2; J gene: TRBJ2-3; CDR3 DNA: TGTGCCAGCTCACTGACTAGCGGGAGAGTCCCAGATACGCAGTATTTT; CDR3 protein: CASSLTSGRVPDTQYF
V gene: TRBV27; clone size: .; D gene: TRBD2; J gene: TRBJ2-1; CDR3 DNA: TGTGCCAGCAGTTTGAGAGCGGGAGGCTCATCAGATGAGCAGTTCTTC; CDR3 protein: CASSLRAGGSSDEQFF
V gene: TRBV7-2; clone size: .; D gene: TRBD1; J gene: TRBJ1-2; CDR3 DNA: TGTGCCAGCAGCTTAGCCTCAGTAGGGACAGGGGGAGTTGGCTACACCTTC; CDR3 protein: CASSLASVGTGGVGYTF
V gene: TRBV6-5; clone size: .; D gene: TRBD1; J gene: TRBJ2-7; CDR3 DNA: TGTGCCAGCAGTCCCCGGGACAGGGGGATTCACGAGCAGTACTTC; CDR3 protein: CASSPRDRGIHEQYF
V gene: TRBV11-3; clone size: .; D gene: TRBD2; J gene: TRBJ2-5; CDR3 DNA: TGTGCCAGCAGCCCGGGACTAGCGGGAGGGGGGCAGGAGACCCAGTACTTC; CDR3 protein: CASSPGLAGGGQETQYF
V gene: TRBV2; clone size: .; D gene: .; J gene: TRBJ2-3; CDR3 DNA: TGTGCCAGCAACAGGGACTACCGCCGGGATACGCAGTATTTT; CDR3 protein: CASNRDYRRDTQYF
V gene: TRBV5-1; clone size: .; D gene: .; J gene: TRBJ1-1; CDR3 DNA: TGCGCCAGCAGCTTGGAGGGAGTCTACACTGAAGCTTTCTTT; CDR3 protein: CASSLEGVYTEAFF
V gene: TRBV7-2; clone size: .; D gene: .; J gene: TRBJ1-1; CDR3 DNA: TGTGCCAGCAGCTTTAAGGGGATGAACACTGAAGCTTTCTTT; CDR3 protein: CASSFKGMNTEAFF
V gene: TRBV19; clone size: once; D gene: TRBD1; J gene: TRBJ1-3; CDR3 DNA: TGTGCCAGTACCTGGGACAGGGACGGAACTTCTGGAAACACCATATATTTT; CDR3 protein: CASTWDRDGTSGNTIYF
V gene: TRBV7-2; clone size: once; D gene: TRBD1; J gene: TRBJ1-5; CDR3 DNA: TGTGCCAGCAGCCAGCAGGGGGGGCCCCAGCATTTT; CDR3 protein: CASSQQGGPQHF
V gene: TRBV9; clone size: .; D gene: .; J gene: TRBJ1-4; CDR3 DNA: TGTGCCAGCAGCGTAGTAGGCGGAGAGGGAGAAAAACTGTTTTTT; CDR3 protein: CASSVVGGEGEKLFF
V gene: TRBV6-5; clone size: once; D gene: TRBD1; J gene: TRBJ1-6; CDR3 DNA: TGTGCCAGCAGGTCCGGGACAGCCCAAACTGTACCCCTCCACTTT; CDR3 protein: CASRSGTAQTVPLHF
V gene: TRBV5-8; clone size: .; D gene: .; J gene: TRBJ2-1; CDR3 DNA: TGTGCCAGCAGCCCGTCGAGCGCGGTCTCCTACAATGAGCAGTTCTTC; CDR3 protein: CASSPSSAVSYNEQFF
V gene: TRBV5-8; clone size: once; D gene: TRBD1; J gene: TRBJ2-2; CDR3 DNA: TGTGCCAGCAGCCCCTGGACAGGGGGCGAAGTCGGGGAGCTGTTTTTT; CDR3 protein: CASSPWTGGEVGELFF
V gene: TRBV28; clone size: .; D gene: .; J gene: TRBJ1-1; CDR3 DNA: TGTGCCAGCAGTTTATCGGGCACTGAAGCTTTCTTT; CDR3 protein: CASSLSGTEAFF
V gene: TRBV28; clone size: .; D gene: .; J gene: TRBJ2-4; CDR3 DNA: TGTGCCAGCAGTGGACAGGCCAAAAACATTCAGTACTTC; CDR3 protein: CASSGQAKNIQYF
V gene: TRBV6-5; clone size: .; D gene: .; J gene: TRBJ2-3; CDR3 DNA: TGTGCCAGCAGCTACAAGGCCGGGGTTACGCAGTATTTT; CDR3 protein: CASSYKAGVTQYF
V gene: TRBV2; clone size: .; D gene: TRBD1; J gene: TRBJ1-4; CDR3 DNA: TGTGCCAGCAGTAACCGGATGACAGGGAAGGAAAAACTGTTTTTT; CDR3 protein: CASSNRMTGKEKLFF
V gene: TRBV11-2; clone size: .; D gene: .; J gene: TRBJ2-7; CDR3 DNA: TGTGCCAGCAGCCCAGTGGGCCACTCCTACGAGCAGTACTTC; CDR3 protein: CASSPVGHSYEQYF